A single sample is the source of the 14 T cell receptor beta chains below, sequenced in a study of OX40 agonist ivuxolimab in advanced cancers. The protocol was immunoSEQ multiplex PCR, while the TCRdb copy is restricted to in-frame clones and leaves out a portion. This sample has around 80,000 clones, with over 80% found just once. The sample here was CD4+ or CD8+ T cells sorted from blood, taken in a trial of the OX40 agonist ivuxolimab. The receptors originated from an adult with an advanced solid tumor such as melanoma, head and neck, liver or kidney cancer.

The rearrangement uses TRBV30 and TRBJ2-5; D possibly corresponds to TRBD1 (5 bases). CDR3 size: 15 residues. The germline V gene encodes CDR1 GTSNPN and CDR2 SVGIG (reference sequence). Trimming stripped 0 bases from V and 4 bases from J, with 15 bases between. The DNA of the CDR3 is TGTGCCTGGAGTGTTACGTTGGGCAGGGCAGAGACCCAGTACTTC. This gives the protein CAWSVTLGRAETQYF.

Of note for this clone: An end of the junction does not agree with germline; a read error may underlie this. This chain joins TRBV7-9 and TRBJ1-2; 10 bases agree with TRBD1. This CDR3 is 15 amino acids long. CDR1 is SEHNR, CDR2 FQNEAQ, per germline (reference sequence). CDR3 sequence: CASSLADRGNYGYTF. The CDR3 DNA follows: TGTGCCAGCAGCCTAGCGGACAGGGGGAACTATGGCTACACCTTC.

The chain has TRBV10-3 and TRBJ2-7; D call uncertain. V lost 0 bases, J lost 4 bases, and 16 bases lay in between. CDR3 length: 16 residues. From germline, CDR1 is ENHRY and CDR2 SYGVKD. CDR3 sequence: CAISESGWEVFYEQYF. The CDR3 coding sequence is TGTGCCATCAGTGAGTCGGGATGGGAAGTTTTTTACGAGCAGTACTTC.

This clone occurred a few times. The CDR3 sequence: CATSPNPHTEAFF. CDR3 coding DNA: TGTGCCACCAGCCCCAACCCCCACACTGAAGCTTTCTTT. The chain carries TRBV15 and TRBJ1-1; unclear D gene. This CDR3 has 13 amino acids. V was pared by 5 bases and J by 3 bases, with 10 bases between. Germline lookup yields CDR1 LNHNV and CDR2 YYDKDF (reference sequence).

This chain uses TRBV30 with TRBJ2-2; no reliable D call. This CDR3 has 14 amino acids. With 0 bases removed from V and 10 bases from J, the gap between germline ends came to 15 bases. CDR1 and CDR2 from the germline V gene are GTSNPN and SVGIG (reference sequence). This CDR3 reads CAWSVGSGYAELFF. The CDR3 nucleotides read TGTGCCTGGAGTGTGGGATCCGGATACGCGGAGCTGTTTTTT.

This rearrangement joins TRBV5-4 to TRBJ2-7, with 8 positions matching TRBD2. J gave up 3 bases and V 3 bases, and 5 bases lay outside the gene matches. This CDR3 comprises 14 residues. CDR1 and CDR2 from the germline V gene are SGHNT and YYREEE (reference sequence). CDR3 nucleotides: TGTGCCAGCAGCTCAAGCGGGGGATACTACGAGCAGTACTTC. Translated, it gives CASSSSGGYYEQYF.

CDR3: CASSPWDRDTRQGYTF. CDR3 nucleotide sequence: TGTGCCAGCAGCCCCTGGGACAGGGACACCCGCCAGGGCTACACCTTC. The chain has TRBV14 and TRBJ1-2; TRBD1 matches 9 bases. From germline, CDR1 is SGHDN and CDR2 FVKESK. This CDR3 is 16 amino acids long. With 4 bases clipped from V and 8 bases from J, the junction kept 14 bases outside the gene matches.

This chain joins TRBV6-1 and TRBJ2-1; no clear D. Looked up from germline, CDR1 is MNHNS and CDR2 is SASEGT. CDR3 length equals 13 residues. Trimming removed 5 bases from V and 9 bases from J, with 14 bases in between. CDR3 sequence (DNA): TGTGCCAGCAGTTCTTGGGCCCTCCCTGAGCAGTTCTTC. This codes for CASSSWALPEQFF.

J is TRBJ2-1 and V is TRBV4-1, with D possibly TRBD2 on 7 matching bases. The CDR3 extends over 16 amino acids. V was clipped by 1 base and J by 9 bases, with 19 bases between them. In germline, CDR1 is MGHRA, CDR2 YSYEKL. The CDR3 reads CASSQVGGAGEAEQFF. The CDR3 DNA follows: TGCGCCAGCAGCCAAGTAGGGGGGGCGGGAGAGGCTGAGCAGTTCTTC.

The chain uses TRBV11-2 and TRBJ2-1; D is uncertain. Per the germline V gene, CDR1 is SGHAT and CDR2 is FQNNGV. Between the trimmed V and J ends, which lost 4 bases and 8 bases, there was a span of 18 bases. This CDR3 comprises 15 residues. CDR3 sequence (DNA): TGTGCCAGCAGCTCCCGTGGCAGCGCGGCGGATGAGCAGTTCTTC. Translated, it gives CASSSRGSAADEQFF.

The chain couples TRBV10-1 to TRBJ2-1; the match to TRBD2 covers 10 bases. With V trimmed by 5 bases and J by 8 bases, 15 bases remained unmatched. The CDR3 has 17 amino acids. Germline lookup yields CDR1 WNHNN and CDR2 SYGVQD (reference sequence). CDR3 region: CASSWGRGTSAVHEQFF. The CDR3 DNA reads TGCGCCAGCAGTTGGGGTAGAGGGACTAGCGCGGTACATGAGCAGTTCTTC.

CDR3 DNA: TGTGCCAGCAGCGACCGGGACCGGCCCTACGAGCAGTACTTC. Its translation is CASSDRDRPYEQYF. This sequence joins TRBV9 and TRBJ2-7; D possibly matches TRBD1 or TRBD2 (5 bases each). This CDR3 is built from 14 residues. The germline V gene encodes CDR1 SGDLS and CDR2 YYNGEE. The V end was cut by 3 bases, the J end by 2 bases, with 12 bases between.

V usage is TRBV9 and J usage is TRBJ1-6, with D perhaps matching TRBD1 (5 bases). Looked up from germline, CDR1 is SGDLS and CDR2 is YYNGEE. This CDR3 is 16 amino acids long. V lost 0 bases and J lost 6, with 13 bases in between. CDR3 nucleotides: TGTGCCAGCAGCGTAGGGCCGGGACGGTCTAATTCACCCCTCCACTTT. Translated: CASSVGPGRSNSPLHF.

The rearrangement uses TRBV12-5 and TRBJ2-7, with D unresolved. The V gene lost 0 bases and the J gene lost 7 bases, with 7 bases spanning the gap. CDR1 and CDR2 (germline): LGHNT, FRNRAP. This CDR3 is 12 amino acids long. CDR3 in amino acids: CASGLVVWEQYF. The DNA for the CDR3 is TGTGCTAGTGGTTTGGTAGTCTGGGAGCAGTACTTC.